Listed below are T cell receptor beta chains from one sample, sequenced in a study of blood T cell repertoires in COVID-19. Only in-frame clones appear in the TCRdb table, and some are missing; sequencing was by immunoSEQ multiplex PCR. The sample lists hundreds of thousands of clones, nearly 90% occurring once. Source material: peripheral blood. Receptor source: a woman in her 40s with COVID-19, enrolled during active disease. Both conserved end residues are part of each CDR3. A D gene is named only where the DNA matches it firmly. For some rows the clone size is stated as once, few or many, or as a class when expanded; others skip it.

j_gene: TRBJ1-5
d_gene: .
v_gene: TRBV4-1
abundance: .
CDR3nt: TGCGCCAGCAGCCTAGAACAGGGTCTAAGCAATCAGCCCCAGCATTTT
CDR3aa: CASSLEQGLSNQPQHF

j_gene: TRBJ1-2
d_gene: .
v_gene: TRBV5-6
abundance: .
CDR3nt: TGTGCCAGCAGCCAAACAGAGAATTATGGCTACACCTTC
CDR3aa: CASSQTENYGYTF

j_gene: TRBJ2-7
d_gene: .
v_gene: TRBV7-2
abundance: few
CDR3nt: TGTGCCAGCAGCTTAGGGCCGGGCGAGCAGTACTTC
CDR3aa: CASSLGPGEQYF

j_gene: TRBJ1-1
d_gene: .
v_gene: TRBV21-1
abundance: .
CDR3nt: TGTGCCAGCTTCCCTACTTGGGGGCCCCTTTCGAACACTGAAGCTTTCTTT
CDR3aa: CASFPTWGPLSNTEAFF

j_gene: TRBJ2-5
d_gene: TRBD2
v_gene: TRBV3-1/TRBV3-2
abundance: .
CDR3nt: TGTGCCAGCAGCCCCGGACTAGCGGGGAACCAAGAGACCCAGTACTTC
CDR3aa: CASSPGLAGNQETQYF

j_gene: TRBJ1-2
d_gene: TRBD1
v_gene: TRBV29-1
abundance: .
CDR3nt: TGCAGCGTTACAGGGGACGGCTACACCTTC
CDR3aa: CSVTGDGYTF

j_gene: TRBJ2-7
d_gene: TRBD1
v_gene: TRBV27
abundance: .
CDR3nt: TGTGCCAGCAGTTTCACCGGGACAGGGGGCTACGAGCAGTACTTC
CDR3aa: CASSFTGTGGYEQYF

j_gene: TRBJ1-6
d_gene: .
v_gene: TRBV6-2/TRBV6-3
abundance: .
CDR3nt: TGTGCCAGCAGCCTAAGAGGGAATTCACCCCTCCACTTT
CDR3aa: CASSLRGNSPLHF

j_gene: TRBJ2-3
d_gene: TRBD1
v_gene: TRBV7-9
abundance: .
CDR3nt: TGTGCCAGCAGCTTAAGGACAGGGAGCACAGATACGCAGTATTTT
CDR3aa: CASSLRTGSTDTQYF

j_gene: TRBJ2-1
d_gene: TRBD2
v_gene: TRBV19
abundance: once
CDR3nt: TGTGCCAGTAGTCGGACTAGCGGGGCATACAATGAGCAGTTCTTC
CDR3aa: CASSRTSGAYNEQFF

j_gene: TRBJ1-1
d_gene: .
v_gene: TRBV6-2/TRBV6-3
abundance: .
CDR3nt: TGTGCCAGCAGTTACGCAATAACAGGAGAGAACACTGAAGCTTTCTTT
CDR3aa: CASSYAITGENTEAFF

j_gene: TRBJ1-6
d_gene: TRBD1
v_gene: TRBV5-4
abundance: .
CDR3nt: TGTGCCAGCAGCTTCGAACCTACAGGGGTGGGTCGTTCACCCCTCCACTTT
CDR3aa: CASSFEPTGVGRSPLHF

j_gene: TRBJ2-3
d_gene: TRBD2
v_gene: TRBV7-6
abundance: .
CDR3nt: TGTGCCAGCAGCCAACTAGCGGGAACGGTGACAGATACGCAGTATTTT
CDR3aa: CASSQLAGTVTDTQYF

j_gene: TRBJ2-3
d_gene: TRBD2
v_gene: TRBV24-1
abundance: .
CDR3nt: TGTGCCACCTCGCCCGGACTAGCCACAGATACGCAGTATTTT
CDR3aa: CATSPGLATDTQYF

j_gene: TRBJ2-1
d_gene: .
v_gene: TRBV11-1
abundance: .
CDR3nt: TGTGCCAGCACCCGGTGGTCATACAATGAGCAGTTCTTC
CDR3aa: CASTRWSYNEQFF

j_gene: TRBJ1-2
d_gene: .
v_gene: TRBV18
abundance: .
CDR3nt: TGTGCCAGCTCACCGGTCGCCCCCGACCGGGATGGCTACACCTTC
CDR3aa: CASSPVAPDRDGYTF

j_gene: TRBJ2-1
d_gene: .
v_gene: TRBV27
abundance: few
CDR3nt: TGTGCCAGCATAGGGGGCTCCTACAATGAGCAGTTCTTC
CDR3aa: CASIGGSYNEQFF

j_gene: TRBJ2-7
d_gene: .
v_gene: TRBV7-9
abundance: .
CDR3nt: TGTGCCAGCAGCTTGACTAGTGAAACCTACGAGCAGTACTTC
CDR3aa: CASSLTSETYEQYF

j_gene: TRBJ1-1
d_gene: .
v_gene: TRBV19
abundance: .
CDR3nt: TGTGCCAGCAAAAAAGACAGAGAAATTAACACTGAAGCTTTCTTT
CDR3aa: CASKKDREINTEAFF

j_gene: TRBJ1-2
d_gene: .
v_gene: TRBV24-1
abundance: .
CDR3nt: TGTGCCACCAGTCCCGACAGTTATGGCTACACCTTC
CDR3aa: CATSPDSYGYTF

j_gene: TRBJ1-1
d_gene: TRBD1
v_gene: TRBV5-4
abundance: .
CDR3nt: TGTGCCAGCAGCTTGGACAGGGGTAAGAACACTGAAGCTTTCTTT
CDR3aa: CASSLDRGKNTEAFF

j_gene: TRBJ1-1
d_gene: .
v_gene: TRBV7-9
abundance: .
CDR3nt: TGTGCCAGCAGCTTAGGAAGGACAGCTATGGAGAACACTGAAGCTTTCTTT
CDR3aa: CASSLGRTAMENTEAFF

j_gene: TRBJ1-2
d_gene: .
v_gene: TRBV15
abundance: medium-sized
CDR3nt: TGTGCCACCAGCAGAGCCAGAGACAGCCGGAGCTTCTATGGCTACACCTTC
CDR3aa: CATSRARDSRSFYGYTF

j_gene: TRBJ2-3
d_gene: TRBD1
v_gene: TRBV5-4
abundance: .
CDR3nt: TGTGCCAGCAGCCCCCCTGTAGGACAGGGTGCAGATACGCAGTATTTT
CDR3aa: CASSPPVGQGADTQYF

j_gene: TRBJ2-7
d_gene: TRBD2
v_gene: TRBV6-5
abundance: .
CDR3nt: TGTGCCAGTACCAGCGGGAGGCACTCCTACGAGCAGTACTTC
CDR3aa: CASTSGRHSYEQYF

j_gene: TRBJ1-2
d_gene: TRBD1
v_gene: TRBV5-4
abundance: .
CDR3nt: TGTGCCACGACACAGGGGAACTATGGCTACACCTTC
CDR3aa: CATTQGNYGYTF

j_gene: TRBJ1-1
d_gene: .
v_gene: TRBV19
abundance: .
CDR3nt: TGTGCCAGTAGCCTTCGATCCTTTAGGAACACTGAAGCTTTCTTT
CDR3aa: CASSLRSFRNTEAFF

j_gene: TRBJ2-5
d_gene: TRBD2
v_gene: TRBV5-1
abundance: .
CDR3nt: TGCGCCAGCAGCACCGGACTAGCGGGGCAAGAGACCCAGTACTTC
CDR3aa: CASSTGLAGQETQYF

j_gene: TRBJ2-7
d_gene: TRBD1
v_gene: TRBV28
abundance: .
CDR3nt: TGTGCCAGCATGATGACAGGGTCCTATTCCTACGAGCAGTACTTC
CDR3aa: CASMMTGSYSYEQYF

j_gene: TRBJ1-4
d_gene: .
v_gene: TRBV5-4
abundance: .
CDR3nt: TGTGCCAGCAGCTTGGGAGGAGGAGCCGATGAAAAACTGTTTTTT
CDR3aa: CASSLGGGADEKLFF

j_gene: TRBJ2-1
d_gene: .
v_gene: TRBV28
abundance: .
CDR3nt: TGTGCCAGCAGCCGCTACGGTGGCTCCTACAATGAGCAGTTCTTC
CDR3aa: CASSRYGGSYNEQFF

j_gene: TRBJ1-5
d_gene: TRBD1
v_gene: TRBV28
abundance: once
CDR3nt: TGTGCCAGCAGAGCTTATCAGGGGGGCAATCAGCCCCAGCATTTT
CDR3aa: CASRAYQGGNQPQHF

j_gene: TRBJ1-2
d_gene: TRBD1
v_gene: TRBV28
abundance: .
CDR3nt: TGTGCCAGCAGGGGACAGGCCGAAGGGAGTGGCTACACCTTC
CDR3aa: CASRGQAEGSGYTF

j_gene: TRBJ2-5
d_gene: .
v_gene: TRBV28
abundance: .
CDR3nt: TGTGCCAGCAGTCCCGGGGGAAGGGAGACCCAGTACTTC
CDR3aa: CASSPGGRETQYF

j_gene: TRBJ2-3
d_gene: TRBD2
v_gene: TRBV19
abundance: .
CDR3nt: TGTGCCAGTAGTAAGGGACTAGCGGGACGGGAGGATACGCAGTATTTT
CDR3aa: CASSKGLAGREDTQYF

j_gene: TRBJ1-6
d_gene: .
v_gene: TRBV27
abundance: few
CDR3nt: TGTGCCGCGGGCAGGGAGGATTCACCCCTCCACTTT
CDR3aa: CAAGREDSPLHF

j_gene: TRBJ2-7
d_gene: .
v_gene: TRBV7-9
abundance: .
CDR3nt: TGTGCCAGCAGCCGCGGGACCTACGAGCAGTACTTC
CDR3aa: CASSRGTYEQYF

j_gene: TRBJ2-1
d_gene: TRBD2
v_gene: TRBV29-1
abundance: .
CDR3nt: TGCAGCGCCCTGGGGGGAGCGGGAGTGAGTGAGCAGTTCTTC
CDR3aa: CSALGGAGVSEQFF

j_gene: TRBJ1-6
d_gene: .
v_gene: TRBV5-1
abundance: .
CDR3nt: TGCGCCAGCAGCTTGGACAGCTCTTCACCCCTCCACTTT
CDR3aa: CASSLDSSSPLHF

j_gene: TRBJ2-3
d_gene: TRBD2
v_gene: TRBV7-3
abundance: .
CDR3nt: TGTGCCAGCAGCTCTAGCGGGGGGGCGTGGGATACGCAGTATTTT
CDR3aa: CASSSSGGAWDTQYF

j_gene: TRBJ1-1
d_gene: .
v_gene: TRBV27
abundance: .
CDR3nt: TGTGCCAGCAGTCCCCGAACCGAGGGAGGTGAAGCTTTCTTT
CDR3aa: CASSPRTEGGEAFF

j_gene: TRBJ1-1
d_gene: .
v_gene: TRBV7-9
abundance: .
CDR3nt: TGTGCCAGCAGCTTAGACGCGGGGAACACTGAAGCTTTCTTT
CDR3aa: CASSLDAGNTEAFF

j_gene: TRBJ2-1
d_gene: .
v_gene: TRBV27
abundance: .
CDR3nt: TGTGCCAGCATCTCAGGACTCCGAAACAATGAGCAGTTCTTC
CDR3aa: CASISGLRNNEQFF